This T cell receptor (beta chain) was observed in a study of T-cell reconstitution after alpha-beta-depleted transplantation in children. Unique molecular identifiers were used to barcode this TCRbeta library. TCRdb analysed the PCR reads with MiXCR anew, one entry per CDR3 protein. The sample holds hundreds of thousands of distinct CDR3 sequences, approximately 12% seen once. The CDR3 spans 15 residues. CDR1 is DFQATT, CDR2 SNEGSKA, per germline (reference sequence). Trimming shortened V by 3 bases and J by 3 bases, and 15 bases separated the two germline ends. At least ten counts were recorded for this clonotype.

The rearrangement links TRBV20-1 to TRBJ2-1; D possibly corresponds to TRBD2 (6 bases). The sequence was collected from a human donor who donated a stem cell graft to a child with combined immunodeficiency. Sequencing used PBMCs from the stem cell graft donor, obtained from the stem cell graft. The CDR3 DNA reads as TGCAGTGCTAGGTCGGGCGGGATTCTCTACAATGAGCAGTTCTTC. This gives the protein CSARSGGILYNEQFF.